This T cell receptor beta chain was obtained from a study of OX40 agonist ivuxolimab in advanced cancers. Study information: Of the patients, three showed partial responses, one with hepatocellular carcinoma and two with cutaneous melanoma.

In its sample, this clone was seen once. Clones were sequenced by immunoSEQ multiplex PCR, and TCRdb holds only the in-frame ones, with some missing. The sample shows more than 45,000 clones, about nine tenths of them seen only once. V lost 4 bases to trimming and J lost 3 bases, with 9 bases between them. CDR3 size: 13 residues. Germline V CDR1 and CDR2: SGHDN, FVKESK. This clonotype originated in an adult with an advanced solid tumor such as melanoma, head and neck, liver or kidney cancer. The V call is TRBV14, the J call TRBJ1-2; D is undetermined. The sample consisted of CD4+ or CD8+ T cells sorted from blood, taken in a trial of the OX40 agonist ivuxolimab. In nucleotides, the CDR3 is TGTGCCAGCAGCCCCGATCACTACTATGGCTACACCTTC. It specifies CASSPDHYYGYTF.